This T cell receptor (beta chain) derives from a study of cytomegalovirus exposure and HLA in healthy donors. This clone was picked up a small number of times. The antigen remains unidentified. PCR primers comprised 60 Vbeta and 13 Jbeta primers. Method: immunoSEQ multiplex PCR; TCRdb's copy keeps in-frame clones and lacks some. Among roughly 92,000 clones, 65% to 90% were seen once, and the ten largest hold approximately 4%. Germline V gene data show CDR1 as MNHEY and CDR2 as SVGAGI. V trimming: 5 bases; J trimming: 9 bases; junction bases outside the gene matches: 7. There are 14 residues in the CDR3. Findings and limits, study-wide: Per a later analysis, HLA-associated TCR beta chains showed more clonal expansion than other, equally common TCR beta chains. Another analysis was done later, and it associated 15,000 to 20,000 TCR beta sequences with HLA alleles at 0.05 false discovery rate. Presence/absence results assume similar sequencing depth per donor, which may not hold.

Sequencing input: PBMCs. The clonotype originates from a woman between 65 and 79 years old in good health and CMV-seropositive. The J gene is TRBJ2-1, the V gene TRBV6-5; 10 positions agree with TRBD2. This CDR3 reads CASSLAGEMFEQFF. CDR3 in DNA: TGTGCCAGCAGTCTAGCGGGAGAGATGTTTGAGCAGTTCTTC.